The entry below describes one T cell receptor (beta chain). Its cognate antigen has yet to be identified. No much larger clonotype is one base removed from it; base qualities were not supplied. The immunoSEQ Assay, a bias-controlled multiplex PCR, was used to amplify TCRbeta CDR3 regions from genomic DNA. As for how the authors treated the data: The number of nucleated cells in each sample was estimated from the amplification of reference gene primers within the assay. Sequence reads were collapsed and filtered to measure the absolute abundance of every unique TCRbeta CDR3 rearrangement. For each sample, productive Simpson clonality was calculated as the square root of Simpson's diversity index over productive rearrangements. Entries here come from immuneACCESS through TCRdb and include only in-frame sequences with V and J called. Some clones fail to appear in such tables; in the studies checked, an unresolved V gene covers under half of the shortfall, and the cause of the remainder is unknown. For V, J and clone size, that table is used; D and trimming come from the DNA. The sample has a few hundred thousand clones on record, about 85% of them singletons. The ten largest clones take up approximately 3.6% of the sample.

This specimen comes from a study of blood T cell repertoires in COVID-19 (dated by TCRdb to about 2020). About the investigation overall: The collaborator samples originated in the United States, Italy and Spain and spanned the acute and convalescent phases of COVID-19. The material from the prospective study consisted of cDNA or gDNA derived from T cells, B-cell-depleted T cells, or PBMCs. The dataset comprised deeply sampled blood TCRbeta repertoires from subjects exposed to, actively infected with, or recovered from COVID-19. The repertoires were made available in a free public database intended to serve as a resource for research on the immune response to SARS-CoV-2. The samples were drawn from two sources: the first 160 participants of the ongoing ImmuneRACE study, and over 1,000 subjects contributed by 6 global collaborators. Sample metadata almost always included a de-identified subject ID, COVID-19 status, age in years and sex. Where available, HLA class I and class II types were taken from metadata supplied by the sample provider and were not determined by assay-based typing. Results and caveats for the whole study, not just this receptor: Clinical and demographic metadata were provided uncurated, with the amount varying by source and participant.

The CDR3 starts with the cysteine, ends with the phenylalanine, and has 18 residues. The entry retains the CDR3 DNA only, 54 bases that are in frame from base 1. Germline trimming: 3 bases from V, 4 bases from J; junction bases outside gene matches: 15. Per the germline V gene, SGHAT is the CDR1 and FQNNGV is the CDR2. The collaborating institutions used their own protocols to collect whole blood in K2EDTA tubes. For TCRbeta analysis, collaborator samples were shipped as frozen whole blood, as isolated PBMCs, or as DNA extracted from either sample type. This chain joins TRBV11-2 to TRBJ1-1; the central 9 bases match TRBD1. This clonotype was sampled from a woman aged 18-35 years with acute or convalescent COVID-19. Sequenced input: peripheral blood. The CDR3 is CASSLYWDRVLWGTEAFF. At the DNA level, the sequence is TGTGCCAGCAGCTTGTATTGGGACAGGGTCCTGTGGGGCACTGAAGCTTTCTTT.